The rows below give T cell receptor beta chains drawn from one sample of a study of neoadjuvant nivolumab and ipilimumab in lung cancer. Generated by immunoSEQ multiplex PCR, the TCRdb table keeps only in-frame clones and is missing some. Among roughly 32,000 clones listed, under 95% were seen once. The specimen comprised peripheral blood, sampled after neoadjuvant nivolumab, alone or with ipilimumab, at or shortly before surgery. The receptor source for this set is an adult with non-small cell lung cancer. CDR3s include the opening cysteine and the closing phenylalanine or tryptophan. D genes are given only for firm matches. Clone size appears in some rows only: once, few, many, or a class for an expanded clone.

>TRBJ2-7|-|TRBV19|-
CASIIGRTYEQYF
TGTGCCAGTATAATAGGCAGGACCTACGAGCAGTACTTC
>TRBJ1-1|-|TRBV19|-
CASSIRTGMNTEAFF
TGTGCCAGTAGTATCCGTACGGGGATGAACACTGAAGCTTTCTTT
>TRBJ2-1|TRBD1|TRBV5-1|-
CASSARTGGSEQFF
TGCGCCAGCAGCGCCCGGACAGGGGGCAGTGAGCAGTTCTTC
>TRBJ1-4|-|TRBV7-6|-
CASSLNPRDKLFF
TGTGCCAGCAGCTTAAATCCGCGGGACAAACTGTTTTTT
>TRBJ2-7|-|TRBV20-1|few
CSASERYEQYF
TGCAGTGCTAGTGAAAGGTACGAGCAGTACTTC
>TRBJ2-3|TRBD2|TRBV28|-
CASSSTSGGYTDTQYF
TGTGCCAGCAGTTCTACTAGCGGGGGATACACAGATACGCAGTATTTT
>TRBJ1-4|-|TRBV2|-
CASRPGPGEKLFF
TGTGCCAGCAGACCGGGGCCAGGGGAAAAACTGTTTTTT
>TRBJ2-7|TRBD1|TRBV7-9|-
CASSSVGQGVNEQYF
TGTGCCAGCAGCTCCGTGGGACAGGGTGTAAACGAGCAGTACTTC
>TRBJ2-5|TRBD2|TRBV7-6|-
CASSLTSGRAGETQYF
TGTGCCAGCAGCCTTACTAGCGGGAGGGCCGGAGAGACCCAGTACTTC
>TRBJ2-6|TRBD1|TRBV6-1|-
CASREVWTGPTGANVLTF
TGTGCCAGCAGGGAAGTTTGGACAGGACCAACTGGGGCCAACGTCCTGACTTTC
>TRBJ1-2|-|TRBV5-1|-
CASSFDSRYGYTF
TGCGCCAGCAGCTTCGACAGCCGTTATGGCTACACCTTC
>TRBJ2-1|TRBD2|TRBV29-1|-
CSVGSPSGREGEQFF
TGCAGCGTTGGGTCCCCTAGCGGGAGGGAGGGTGAGCAGTTCTTC
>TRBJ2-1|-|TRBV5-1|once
CASSARGTNEQFF
TGCGCCAGCAGCGCAAGAGGGACCAATGAGCAGTTCTTC
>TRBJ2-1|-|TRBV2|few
CASSEGGPYNEQFF
TGTGCCAGCAGTGAAGGGGGTCCGTACAATGAGCAGTTCTTC